Listed below are T cell receptor beta chains from one sample, sequenced in a study of blood T cells in healthy people across ages. TCRdb reanalysed the 5' RACE reads using MiXCR and keeps one entry per CDR3 protein. The table has more than 500,000 distinct CDR3 sequences, 25% to 30% seen once. Sequenced sample: blood. The receptor source for this set is a woman in her sixties or seventies in good health. Each CDR3 is given with its conserved first and last residue. The D gene is left open where the match is weak. The listing skips clone size in some rows; elsewhere it reads once, few, many or a size class.

size: .
V: TRBV12-3/TRBV12-4
J: TRBJ1-2
D: .
DNA: TGTGCCAGCAGTCCCGAATTAGGCCGGCTCTATGGCTACACCTTC
CDR3: CASSPELGRLYGYTF

size: few
V: TRBV20-1
J: TRBJ1-4
D: .
DNA: TGCAGTGCTCGAAATACAGGGAAGGGTGAAAAACTGTTTTTT
CDR3: CSARNTGKGEKLFF

size: few
V: TRBV25-1
J: TRBJ1-2
D: .
DNA: TGTGCCAGCAGTGAGGTCAACATTAACTATGGCTACACCTTC
CDR3: CASSEVNINYGYTF

size: .
V: TRBV5-5
J: TRBJ1-3
D: TRBD1
DNA: TGTGCCAGCAGCGTATCAGGGGGATCTGGAAACACCATACATTTT
CDR3: CASSVSGGSGNTIHF

size: few
V: TRBV5-1
J: TRBJ2-5
D: .
DNA: TGCGCCAGCAGCTCGATGACTAACGGGGTAGGGGAGACCCAGTACTTC
CDR3: CASSSMTNGVGETQYF

size: few
V: TRBV7-9
J: TRBJ2-4
D: .
DNA: TGTGCCAGCAGCCACCCCAAAAACATTCGGTACTTC
CDR3: CASSHPKNIRYF

size: .
V: TRBV4-3
J: TRBJ2-2
D: TRBD1
DNA: TGCGCCAGCAGCAAAGGGGGCCAGAACACCGGGGAGCTGTTTTTT
CDR3: CASSKGGQNTGELFF

size: .
V: TRBV2
J: TRBJ2-2
D: TRBD2
DNA: TGTGCCAGCAGTCGACTAGCGGGGAACACCGGGGAGCTGTTTTTT
CDR3: CASSRLAGNTGELFF

size: .
V: TRBV7-9
J: TRBJ1-6
D: .
DNA: TGTGCCAGCAGCAAAACGACGGTTAGCTCCTATAATTCACCCCTCCACTTT
CDR3: CASSKTTVSSYNSPLHF

size: few
V: TRBV7-2
J: TRBJ2-5
D: .
DNA: TGTGCCAGCAGCTTCGGAAACGCCGGGCAAGAGACCCAGTACTTC
CDR3: CASSFGNAGQETQYF

size: .
V: TRBV20-1
J: TRBJ2-7
D: .
DNA: TGCAGTGCTAGAGCCCCGACAGGTACCCACGAGCAGTACTTC
CDR3: CSARAPTGTHEQYF

size: few
V: TRBV12-3/TRBV12-4
J: TRBJ1-1
D: .
DNA: TGTGCCAGCAGTTTAACAGGCATAAACACTGAAGCTTTCTTT
CDR3: CASSLTGINTEAFF

size: few
V: TRBV7-9
J: TRBJ2-1
D: TRBD2
DNA: TGTGCCAGCAGCGCGACTAGCGGGGGGCCGACGCAATACCACAATGAGCAGTTCTTC
CDR3: CASSATSGGPTQYHNEQFF

size: few
V: TRBV15
J: TRBJ2-1
D: .
DNA: TGTGCCACCAGCAGTAGGGTCACTACCACCTACAATGAGCAGTTCTTC
CDR3: CATSSRVTTTYNEQFF

size: .
V: TRBV3-1
J: TRBJ1-4
D: TRBD1
DNA: TGTGCCAGCAGCATCGGGACAGGGTCTGAAAAACTGTTTTTT
CDR3: CASSIGTGSEKLFF

size: .
V: TRBV4-2
J: TRBJ2-1
D: TRBD2
DNA: TGTGCCAGCAGCCACGGGGGGGCCCTTAGGAATGAGCAGTTCTTC
CDR3: CASSHGGALRNEQFF

size: .
V: TRBV20-1
J: TRBJ2-5
D: .
DNA: TGCAGTGCAAGATGGCGGGGGACACAAGAGACCCGGTACTTC
CDR3: CSARWRGTQETRYF

size: .
V: TRBV2
J: TRBJ2-1
D: .
DNA: TGTGCCAGCAGTGGTACACAAGCAACGGACCAGTTCTTC
CDR3: CASSGTQATDQFF

size: .
V: TRBV5-1
J: TRBJ2-7
D: .
DNA: TGCGCCAGCAGCGCTACCGGGACCAGTTCCTACGAGCAGTACTTC
CDR3: CASSATGTSSYEQYF

size: once
V: TRBV12-3/TRBV12-4
J: TRBJ2-6
D: .
DNA: TGTGCCAGCAGATGGACTACTGGGGCCAACGTCCTGACTTTC
CDR3: CASRWTTGANVLTF

size: few
V: TRBV3-1
J: TRBJ1-1
D: .
DNA: TGTGCCAGCAGCCAGTTCGGTTGGAACACTGAAGCTTTCTTT
CDR3: CASSQFGWNTEAFF

size: .
V: TRBV5-1
J: TRBJ2-5
D: .
DNA: TGCGCCAGCAGTAAGAGCGGCGCCCAAGAGACCCAGTACTTC
CDR3: CASSKSGAQETQYF

size: .
V: TRBV20-1
J: TRBJ1-2
D: .
DNA: TGCAGTGCTAGAGCGGGGAGCGACTATGGCTACACCTTC
CDR3: CSARAGSDYGYTF

size: .
V: TRBV5-5
J: TRBJ1-5
D: .
DNA: TGTGCCAGCAGCTTGGAGGGACATAGGGGTCAGCCCCAGCATTTT
CDR3: CASSLEGHRGQPQHF

size: once
V: TRBV29-1
J: TRBJ1-4
D: TRBD1
DNA: TGCAGCGTTGTGACAGGGTTTAATGAAAAACTGTTTTTT
CDR3: CSVVTGFNEKLFF

size: .
V: TRBV20-1
J: TRBJ1-4
D: .
DNA: TGCAGCGCTTCGAAGGGGATAGGGGAAAAACTGTTTTTT
CDR3: CSASKGIGEKLFF

size: .
V: TRBV12-3/TRBV12-4
J: TRBJ1-5
D: .
DNA: TGTGCCAGCAGATCTGCCGGGACCCAGCCCCAGCATTTT
CDR3: CASRSAGTQPQHF

size: .
V: TRBV12-3/TRBV12-4
J: TRBJ2-3
D: .
DNA: TGTGCCAGCAGTCACTCATACTCAACAGATACGCAGTATTTT
CDR3: CASSHSYSTDTQYF

size: .
V: TRBV5-1
J: TRBJ1-2
D: .
DNA: TGCGCCAGCAGCTTGGGACGGGAGAACTATGGCTACACCTTC
CDR3: CASSLGRENYGYTF

size: few
V: TRBV7-2
J: TRBJ1-1
D: .
DNA: TGTGCCAGCAGCCGACCTTACACTGAAGCTTTCTTT
CDR3: CASSRPYTEAFF

size: few
V: TRBV5-1
J: TRBJ2-2
D: .
DNA: TGCGCCAGCAGCTTGGCCAAACAGTCCTGGAGGGACACCGGGGAGCTGTTTTTT
CDR3: CASSLAKQSWRDTGELFF

size: many
V: TRBV5-1
J: TRBJ2-5
D: .
DNA: TGCGCCAGCAGCTTGCCTAAGAGACAGGTGAACCAAGAGACCCAGTACTTC
CDR3: CASSLPKRQVNQETQYF

size: once
V: TRBV5-1
J: TRBJ2-5
D: .
DNA: TGCGCCAGCAGGAGTGGCCCGGGGACGGGAGAGACCCAGTACTTC
CDR3: CASRSGPGTGETQYF

size: .
V: TRBV27
J: TRBJ2-4
D: .
DNA: TGTGCCAGCAGGGGCGGGACCTTAGCCAAAAACATTCAGTACTTC
CDR3: CASRGGTLAKNIQYF

size: .
V: TRBV7-2
J: TRBJ2-3
D: TRBD2
DNA: TGTGCCAGCAGCTTTAGCGGGGGAGAGGCAGATACACAGTATTTT
CDR3: CASSFSGGEADTQYF

size: few
V: TRBV7-6
J: TRBJ2-6
D: .
DNA: TGTGCCAGCAGCTTCCGTTCAGGTTCTGGGGCCAACGTCCTGACTTTC
CDR3: CASSFRSGSGANVLTF

size: .
V: TRBV4-1
J: TRBJ2-1
D: .
DNA: TGCGCCAGCAGCCAAGAGGGGACAATTACCAATGAGCAGTTCTTC
CDR3: CASSQEGTITNEQFF

size: .
V: TRBV5-1
J: TRBJ2-5
D: TRBD2
DNA: TGCGCCAGTCATCACGGGAGGCCGGGGGAGACCCAGTACTTC
CDR3: CASHHGRPGETQYF

size: .
V: TRBV20-1
J: TRBJ2-3
D: .
DNA: TGCAGTGCTAGATCGGGGACTGGCACAGATACGCAGTATTTT
CDR3: CSARSGTGTDTQYF

size: many
V: TRBV6-1
J: TRBJ1-2
D: .
DNA: TGTGCCAGCAGTGAGGGGTCCTATGGCTACACCTTC
CDR3: CASSEGSYGYTF

size: few
V: TRBV4-1
J: TRBJ1-2
D: .
DNA: TGCGCCAGCGGCCAAGACCCTACTTCAACCACATCGGAGGGCTACACCTTC
CDR3: CASGQDPTSTTSEGYTF

size: few
V: TRBV7-2
J: TRBJ2-3
D: .
DNA: TGTGCCAGCAGCTTAGCGTTAGTTCCGGAATCGTATTTT
CDR3: CASSLALVPESYF

size: .
V: TRBV7-2
J: TRBJ2-1
D: TRBD2
DNA: TGTGCCAGCAGCTTAGCCAGCGGGGGGCGCAATGAGCAGTTCTTC
CDR3: CASSLASGGRNEQFF

size: few
V: TRBV14
J: TRBJ1-2
D: .
DNA: TGTGCCAGCAGCCGACGACAGAAAGCTAACTATGGCTACACCTTC
CDR3: CASSRRQKANYGYTF

size: many
V: TRBV19
J: TRBJ2-5
D: .
DNA: TGTGCCAGTAGGTCCTCGACTATGCAGTACTTC
CDR3: CASRSSTMQYF

size: .
V: TRBV7-8
J: TRBJ2-1
D: .
DNA: TGTGCCAGCGGCTTAGGGGGAGCGGGGCTGGTGAATGAGCAGTTCTTC
CDR3: CASGLGGAGLVNEQFF

size: .
V: TRBV27
J: TRBJ1-2
D: .
DNA: TGTGCCAGCAGGAAAGGGTCCTATGGCTACACCTTC
CDR3: CASRKGSYGYTF

size: .
V: TRBV29-1
J: TRBJ2-7
D: TRBD1
DNA: TGCAGCGGTAGGGACAGGACATCCTACGAGCAGTACTTC
CDR3: CSGRDRTSYEQYF

size: .
V: TRBV28
J: TRBJ1-2
D: .
DNA: TGTGCCAGCAGTTCAAGTCGGGGACTCTGGGGCTACACCTTC
CDR3: CASSSSRGLWGYTF

size: few
V: TRBV12-3/TRBV12-4
J: TRBJ2-7
D: .
DNA: TGTGCCAGCAGCGACTCGAGCTCCTACGAGCAGTACTTC
CDR3: CASSDSSSYEQYF

size: .
V: TRBV18
J: TRBJ2-1
D: .
DNA: TGTGCCAGCTCAGCCGTTAGTAGCGAGCAGTTCTTC
CDR3: CASSAVSSEQFF

size: .
V: TRBV9
J: TRBJ1-1
D: .
DNA: TGTGCCAGCAGCGTAGGAGGAGCGGGGGTACTAAACACTGAAGCTTTCTTT
CDR3: CASSVGGAGVLNTEAFF

size: .
V: TRBV12-3/TRBV12-4
J: TRBJ1-2
D: .
DNA: TGTGCCAGCAGTAGAGGGGAAGGCTACACCTTC
CDR3: CASSRGEGYTF

size: few
V: TRBV5-1
J: TRBJ2-1
D: .
DNA: TGCGCCAGCAGCTTGATGCCCGCCCCGGTGAATGAGCAGTTCTTC
CDR3: CASSLMPAPVNEQFF

size: .
V: TRBV4-1
J: TRBJ2-7
D: TRBD2
DNA: TGCGCCAGCAGCCTGGGAGGGGCAGCGCCCTCCTACGAGCAGTACTTC
CDR3: CASSLGGAAPSYEQYF

size: .
V: TRBV6-1
J: TRBJ1-2
D: TRBD1
DNA: TGTGCCAGCAGTGACGGGACAGTGCCTAACTATGGCTACACCTTC
CDR3: CASSDGTVPNYGYTF